This T cell receptor beta chain was captured by sequencing in a study of human T cells and chemical hapten exposure. Study context: There were weekly diphenylcyclopropenone doses to the scalp for patients throughout the approximately 25-week study. The upper back received 0.01% DPC by patch testing, with results read at 6 days. Study observations and caveats: In the PT1 data, expanded TCR counts showed a positive correlation with patch test score. TCRs at high frequency, those above 1 in 1000, did not change with DPC sensitization.

About this clonotype itself: Its target is not known. A single base separates this from a much larger clone, so it may be a read error. The conserved phenylalanine or tryptophan normally closing the CDR3 is absent here, so this likely arose from a read error.

Time point denoted: pre-sensitization, week 0. Treatment reported: therapeutic diphenylcyclopropenone sensitization with weekly scalp DPC. Via MiXCR, TCRdb re-called the RACE reads, giving one row per CDR3 protein. The sample holds roughly 380,000 distinct CDR3 sequences; approximately 5.1% are singletons and the top ten take 2.6%. This CDR3 is 15 amino acids long. V shed 4 bases and J shed 0 bases, with 11 bases lying between them. Germline V CDR1 and CDR2: PRHDT, FYEKMQ (reference sequence). The starting material was whole blood, obtained in connection with sensitization to the hapten diphenylcyclopropenone (DPC). The source is a woman between 50 and 59 years old with alopecia areata. Some clones in this sample may be carry-over from other donors' samples. This chain joins TRBV13 and TRBJ2-3; TRBD1 or TRBD2 may be the D gene (5 bases each). The CDR3 region has the DNA TGTGCCAGCAGCTCCGGGACGACTAGCACAGATACGCAGTATTAT. It specifies CASSSGTTSTDTQYY.